The 13 T cell receptor beta chains reported below all come from one sample, sequenced in a study of OX40 agonist ivuxolimab in advanced cancers. The receptor library was made with the immunoSEQ multiplex PCR assay. In its TCRdb copy, this immuneACCESS table keeps in-frame sequences only and misses some clones. Where compared with another copy, unresolved V genes explain less than half of these, and the others have no known cause. Present in this sample are some 67,000 clones, about 88% of which were seen just once. Over 0.25% of the sample comes from the top ten. Sequencing used CD4+ or CD8+ T cells sorted from blood, obtained in a trial of the OX40 agonist ivuxolimab. The receptor set was obtained from an adult with an advanced solid tumor such as melanoma, head and neck, liver or kidney cancer.

The rearrangement uses TRBV11-2 and TRBJ1-1, with 10 bases that match TRBD1. The germline V gene encodes CDR1 SGHAT and CDR2 FQNNGV. The CDR3 spans 18 residues. Germline trimming cut 4 bases from V and 4 bases from J; bases unmatched to any gene: 15. The CDR3 spells CASSSQPGTGVWITEAFF. The CDR3 bases are TGTGCCAGCAGCTCCCAGCCCGGGACAGGGGTTTGGATCACTGAAGCTTTCTTT.

The chain has TRBV5-1 and TRBJ2-7; weak D call: TRBD2 (6 bases). Germline V gene sequence: CDR1 SGHRS, CDR2 YFSETQ. Trimming took off 7 bases at V and 6 bases at J, with 23 bases between the two ends. The CDR3 has 15 amino acids. As DNA, the CDR3 is TGCGCCAGCGGATCGGCGGGACCCAACTCTCGCGAGCAGTACTTC. Translated, it gives CASGSAGPNSREQYF.

This chain links TRBV25-1 with TRBJ1-1; D is ambiguous. The CDR3 is 15 residues long. V gave up 1 base and J gave up 5 bases, with 14 bases separating them. Germline CDR1 reads MGHDK; CDR2 reads SYGVNS. In DNA, the CDR3 is TGTGCCAGCAGTGAATCGGGCCTTACCGGGACTGAAGCTTTCTTT. It is translated as CASSESGLTGTEAFF.

The genes are TRBV15 and TRBJ2-5; the D is unclear. V lost 1 base, J lost 5 bases, and 8 bases lay in between. This CDR3 spans 13 amino acids. Germline-derived CDR1 and CDR2 are LNHNV and YYDKDF (reference sequence). The CDR3 reads CATSRANAETQYF. For the CDR3, the DNA is TGTGCCACCAGCAGAGCAAATGCGGAGACCCAGTACTTC.

This chain connects TRBV7-2 to TRBJ2-7, with TRBD1 as a possible D gene (6 bases). The CDR3 spans 14 residues. Trimming removed 4 bases at V and 4 bases at J, with 14 bases between. Looked up from germline, CDR1 is SGHTA and CDR2 is FQGNSA. CDR3 sequence (DNA): TGTGCCAGCAGCTCCTACGAGAGGGGGTACGAGCAGTACTTC. Residues: CASSSYERGYEQYF.

The chain carries TRBV7-3 and TRBJ2-3; D is uncertain. The V end was cut by 6 bases, the J end by 0 bases, with 10 bases between. Germline-derived CDR1 and CDR2 are SGHTA and FQGTGA. There are 14 residues in the CDR3. CDR3 sequence reads: CASSPASSTDTQYF. The CDR3 coding sequence is TGTGCCAGCAGTCCAGCTTCGAGCACAGATACGCAGTATTTT.

The chain links TRBV27 to TRBJ2-5; D uncertain. The V end lost 0 bases, the J end lost 6 bases, and 8 bases lay between the germline ends. This CDR3 is built from 13 residues. Germline assignment: CDR1 MNHEY and CDR2 SMNVEV (reference sequence). The CDR3 region is CASSLSSLKTQYF. Here the CDR3 DNA reads TGTGCCAGCAGTTTATCGTCTTTGAAGACCCAGTACTTC.

DNA for the CDR3: TGTGCCAGCACCCTCACCAGGGGGCCGGGTGAAAAACTGTTTTTT. Translation: CASTLTRGPGEKLFF. This chain links TRBV6-5 with TRBJ1-4; 8 bases agree with TRBD1. V lost 7 bases and J lost 7; bases outside the gene matches: 11. The CDR3 extends over 15 amino acids. Looked up from germline, CDR1 is MNHEY and CDR2 is SVGAGI.

This clone was found once. V and J are TRBV7-2 and TRBJ2-6; 9 bases are shared with TRBD1. V lost 5 bases to trimming and J lost 0 bases; unmatched junction nucleotides: 8. The germline CDR1 and CDR2 sequences are SGHTA and FQGNSA. There are 18 residues in the CDR3. The CDR3 sequence is CASSPEGQGYSGANVLTF. In nucleotides, the CDR3 is TGTGCCAGCAGCCCTGAGGGACAGGGTTACTCTGGGGCCAACGTCCTGACTTTC.

The chain is built from TRBV7-9 and TRBJ2-7; 11 positions match TRBD2. Trimming at V came to 5 bases and at J to 6 bases, leaving 3 bases not matched to a gene. Germline assignment: CDR1 SEHNR and CDR2 FQNEAQ (reference sequence). The CDR3 loop spans 13 amino acids. The CDR3 is CASSVLAGGEQYF. DNA of the CDR3: TGTGCCAGCAGCGTTCTAGCGGGAGGCGAGCAGTACTTC.

The rearrangement links TRBV11-2 to TRBJ2-1; D gene ambiguous. V gave up 2 bases and J gave up 5 bases, with 4 bases separating them. The CDR3 length is 12 residues. CDR1 is SGHAT and CDR2 is FQNNGV in the germline V gene. CDR3 nucleotides: TGTGCCAGCAGCTTATTGGACAATGAGCAGTTCTTC. Translated, it gives CASSLLDNEQFF.

This clone came up a few times. CDR3 bases: TGCGCCAGCAGCCAAGTACCGATGAGGGGGCCCCAGCCCCAGCATTTT. As protein: CASSQVPMRGPQPQHF. This chain uses TRBV4-1 with TRBJ1-5; the match to TRBD1 covers 7 bases. V trimming: 1 base; J trimming: 7 bases; junction bases outside the gene matches: 10. This CDR3 has 16 residues. Germline assignment: CDR1 MGHRA and CDR2 YSYEKL.

The chain combines TRBV27 with TRBJ2-5; D may correspond to TRBD1 or TRBD2 (5 bases each). The J call may be incorrect, as the DNA end agrees better with TRBJ2-7. This CDR3 is built from 15 residues. Germline assignment: CDR1 MNHEY and CDR2 SMNVEV (reference sequence). The CDR3 sequence is CASSSRGPRDHEQYF. DNA of the CDR3: TGTGCCAGCAGTTCCCGGGGTCCTCGGGACCACGAGCAGTACTTC.